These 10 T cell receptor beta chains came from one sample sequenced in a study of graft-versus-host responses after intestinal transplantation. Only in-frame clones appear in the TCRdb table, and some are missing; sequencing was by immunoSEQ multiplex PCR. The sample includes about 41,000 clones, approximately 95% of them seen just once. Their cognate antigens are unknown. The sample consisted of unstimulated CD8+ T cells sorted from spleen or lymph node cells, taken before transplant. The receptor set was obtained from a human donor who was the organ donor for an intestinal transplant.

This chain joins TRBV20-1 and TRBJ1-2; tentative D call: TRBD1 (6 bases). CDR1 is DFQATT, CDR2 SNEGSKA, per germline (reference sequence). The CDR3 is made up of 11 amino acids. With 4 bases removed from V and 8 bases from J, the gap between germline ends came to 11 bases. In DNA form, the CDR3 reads TGCAGTGCTAACAGGGTGGGAGGCTACACCTTC. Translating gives CSANRVGGYTF.

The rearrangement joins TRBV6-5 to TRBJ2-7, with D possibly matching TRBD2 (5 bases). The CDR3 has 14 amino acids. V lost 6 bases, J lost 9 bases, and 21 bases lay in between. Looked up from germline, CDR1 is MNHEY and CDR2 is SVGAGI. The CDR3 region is CASSLSGSPTVQYF. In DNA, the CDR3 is TGTGCCAGCAGCCTCTCGGGGTCCCCCACTGTGCAGTACTTC.

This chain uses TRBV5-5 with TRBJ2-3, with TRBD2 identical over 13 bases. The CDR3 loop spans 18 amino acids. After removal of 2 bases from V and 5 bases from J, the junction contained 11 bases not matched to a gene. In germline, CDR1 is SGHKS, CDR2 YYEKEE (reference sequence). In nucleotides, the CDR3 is TGTGCCAGCAGCTTATATAGGACTAGCGGGGGAACGATAGATACGCAGTATTTT. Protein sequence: CASSLYRTSGGTIDTQYF. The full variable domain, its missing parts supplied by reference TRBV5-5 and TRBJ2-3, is DAGVTQSPTHLIKTRGQQVTLRCSPISGHKSVSWYQQVLGQGPQFIFQYYEKEERGRGNFPDRFSARQFPNYSSELNVNALLLGDSALYLCASSLYRTSGGTIDTQYFGPGTRLTVL.

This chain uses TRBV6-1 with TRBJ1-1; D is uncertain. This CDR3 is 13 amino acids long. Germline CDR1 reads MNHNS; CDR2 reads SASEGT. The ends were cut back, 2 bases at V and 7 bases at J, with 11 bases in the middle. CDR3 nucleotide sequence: TGTGCCAGCAGTGAAAGCGAGGACCTTGAAGCTTTCTTT. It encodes CASSESEDLEAFF.

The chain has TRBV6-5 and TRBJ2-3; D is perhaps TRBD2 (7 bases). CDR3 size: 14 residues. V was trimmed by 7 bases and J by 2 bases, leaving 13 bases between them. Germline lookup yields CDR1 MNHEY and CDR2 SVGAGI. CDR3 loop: CASKGGANTDTQYF. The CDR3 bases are TGTGCCAGCAAGGGGGGGGCCAACACAGATACGCAGTATTTT.

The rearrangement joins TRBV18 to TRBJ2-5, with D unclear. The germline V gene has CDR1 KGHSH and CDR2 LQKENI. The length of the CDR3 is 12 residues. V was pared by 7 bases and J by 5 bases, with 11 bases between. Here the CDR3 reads CASFSTPETQYF. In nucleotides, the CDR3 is TGTGCCAGCTTCTCCACCCCGGAGACCCAGTACTTC.

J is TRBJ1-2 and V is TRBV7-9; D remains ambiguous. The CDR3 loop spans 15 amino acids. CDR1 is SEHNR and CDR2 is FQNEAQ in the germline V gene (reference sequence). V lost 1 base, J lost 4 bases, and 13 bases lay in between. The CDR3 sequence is CASSLGTDSGYGYTF. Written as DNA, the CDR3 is TGTGCCAGCAGCTTAGGGACGGATTCTGGCTATGGCTACACCTTC. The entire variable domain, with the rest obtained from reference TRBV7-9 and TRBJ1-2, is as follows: DTGVSQNPRHKITKRGQNVTFRCDPISEHNRLYWYRQTLGQGPEFLTYFQNEAQLEKSRLLSDRFSAERPKGSFSTLEIQRTEQGDSAMYLCASSLGTDSGYGYTFGSGTRLTVV.

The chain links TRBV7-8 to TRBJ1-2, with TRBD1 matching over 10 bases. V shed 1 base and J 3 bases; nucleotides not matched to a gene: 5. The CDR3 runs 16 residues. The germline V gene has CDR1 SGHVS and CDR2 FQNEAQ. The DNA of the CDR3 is TGTGCCAGCAGCTTAGGAGGGACAGGGGCAGACTATGGCTACACCTTC. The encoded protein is CASSLGGTGADYGYTF.

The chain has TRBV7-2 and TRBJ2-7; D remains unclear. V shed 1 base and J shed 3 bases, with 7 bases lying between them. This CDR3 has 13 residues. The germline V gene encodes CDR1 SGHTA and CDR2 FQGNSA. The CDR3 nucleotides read TGTGCCAGCAGCTTAGTGGGTTACTACGAGCAGTACTTC. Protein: CASSLVGYYEQYF.

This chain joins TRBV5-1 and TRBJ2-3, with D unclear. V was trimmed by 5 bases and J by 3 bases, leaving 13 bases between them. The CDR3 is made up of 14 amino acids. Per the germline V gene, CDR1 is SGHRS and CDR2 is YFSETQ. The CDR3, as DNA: TGCGCCAGCAGTCTAAAACAAGGGACAGATACGCAGTATTTT. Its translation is CASSLKQGTDTQYF.